These T cell receptor beta chains were read from a single sample in a study of immune evolution from preneoplasia to lung adenocarcinoma. Sequenced by immunoSEQ multiplex PCR; TCRdb stores in-frame clones only, minus some. The sample lists just over 14,000 clones, approximately 80% occurring once. Input material: FFPE minimally invasive lung adenocarcinoma tissue. These receptors were obtained from a person aged 55 to 79 with lung adenocarcinoma. The CDR3 runs from the conserved cysteine through the conserved F or W. D genes are given only for firm matches. Rows may omit the clone size; those that give it use once, few, many or a size class.

CDR3 length: 15
J gene: TRBJ1-1
clone size: .
D gene: .
V gene: TRBV27
CDR3 DNA: TGTGCCAGCAGTTTATCACAGGTCGTGAACACTGAAGCTTTCTTT
CDR3 protein: CASSLSQVVNTEAFF

CDR3 length: 10
J gene: TRBJ2-7
clone size: .
D gene: .
V gene: TRBV2
CDR3 DNA: TGTGCCAGCAGGGACTTCGAGCAGTACTTC
CDR3 protein: CASRDFEQYF

CDR3 length: 14
J gene: TRBJ2-7
clone size: once
D gene: TRBD2
V gene: TRBV11-3
CDR3 DNA: TGTGCCAGCAGCCCCGGGACTAGCGACTACGAGCAGTACTTC
CDR3 protein: CASSPGTSDYEQYF

CDR3 length: 13
J gene: TRBJ1-4
clone size: few
D gene: .
V gene: TRBV28
CDR3 DNA: TGTGCCAGCAGGGGGGGGCAGTATGAAAAACTGTTTTTT
CDR3 protein: CASRGGQYEKLFF

CDR3 length: 16
J gene: TRBJ2-3
clone size: .
D gene: .
V gene: TRBV19
CDR3 DNA: TGTGCCAGTAGTCCCTCCCCCGGGCTCCCGACAGATACGCAGTATTTT
CDR3 protein: CASSPSPGLPTDTQYF

CDR3 length: 14
J gene: TRBJ1-1
clone size: .
D gene: .
V gene: TRBV6-5
CDR3 DNA: TGTGCCAGCAGAACCCCCGGGGGGAACACTGAAGCTTTCTTT
CDR3 protein: CASRTPGGNTEAFF

CDR3 length: 19
J gene: TRBJ2-7
clone size: .
D gene: TRBD2
V gene: TRBV6-1
CDR3 DNA: TGTGCCAGCAGTGCAATAGAGGGACTAGCGGGGGGGCCGGTCGTCGAGCAGTACTTC
CDR3 protein: CASSAIEGLAGGPVVEQYF

CDR3 length: 15
J gene: TRBJ2-7
clone size: .
D gene: TRBD2
V gene: TRBV28
CDR3 DNA: TGTGCCAGCAGTGGTGAAGGACTAGCGTACTACGAGCAGTACTTC
CDR3 protein: CASSGEGLAYYEQYF

CDR3 length: 13
J gene: TRBJ1-1
clone size: .
D gene: .
V gene: TRBV19
CDR3 DNA: TGTGCCAGTAGTTCGGGCAGGGCCCTAGCGGCTTTCTTT
CDR3 protein: CASSSGRALAAFF

CDR3 length: 17
J gene: TRBJ1-5
clone size: .
D gene: TRBD1
V gene: TRBV25-1
CDR3 DNA: TGTGCCAGCAGTGAATTCAGCCCGGGACAGGGGAATCAGCCCCAGCATTTT
CDR3 protein: CASSEFSPGQGNQPQHF

CDR3 length: 12
J gene: TRBJ2-3
clone size: .
D gene: .
V gene: TRBV2
CDR3 DNA: TGTGCCAGCAGGACCAGCACAGATACGCAGTATTTT
CDR3 protein: CASRTSTDTQYF

CDR3 length: 16
J gene: TRBJ2-2
clone size: .
D gene: .
V gene: TRBV27
CDR3 DNA: TGTGCCAGCAGTTTAGTGGCTGGGGAGAACACCGGGGAGCTGTTTTTT
CDR3 protein: CASSLVAGENTGELFF

CDR3 length: 13
J gene: TRBJ1-2
clone size: .
D gene: .
V gene: TRBV14
CDR3 DNA: TGTGCCAGCAGCCAAGTAACCAGCTATGGCTACACCTTC
CDR3 protein: CASSQVTSYGYTF

CDR3 length: 13
J gene: TRBJ2-1
clone size: .
D gene: .
V gene: TRBV11-2
CDR3 DNA: TGTGCCAGCAGCTTAGGACTAGTCCATGAGCAGTTCTTC
CDR3 protein: CASSLGLVHEQFF

CDR3 length: 13
J gene: TRBJ1-1
clone size: .
D gene: .
V gene: TRBV1
CDR3 DNA: TGCACCAGCTTCGGTGGAGAGAACACTGAAGCTTTCTTT
CDR3 protein: CTSFGGENTEAFF

CDR3 length: 16
J gene: TRBJ1-3
clone size: .
D gene: .
V gene: TRBV7-8
CDR3 DNA: TGTGCCAGCAGCCCCCCATGGGGGGGACCTGGAAACACCATATATTTT
CDR3 protein: CASSPPWGGPGNTIYF

CDR3 length: 11
J gene: TRBJ1-1
clone size: once
D gene: .
V gene: TRBV28
CDR3 DNA: TGTGCCAGCAGTTCGAACACTGAAGCTTTCTTT
CDR3 protein: CASSSNTEAFF

CDR3 length: 15
J gene: TRBJ1-1
clone size: .
D gene: .
V gene: TRBV19
CDR3 DNA: TGTGCCAGTAGTAGGGACGGAAGCCTAAACACTGAAGCTTTCTTT
CDR3 protein: CASSRDGSLNTEAFF

CDR3 length: 14
J gene: TRBJ2-1
clone size: few
D gene: TRBD1
V gene: TRBV5-1
CDR3 DNA: TGCGCCAGCAGCTTGGGGACAGGGCCCAATGAGCAGTTCTTC
CDR3 protein: CASSLGTGPNEQFF

CDR3 length: 14
J gene: TRBJ1-5
clone size: .
D gene: .
V gene: TRBV28
CDR3 DNA: TGTGCCAGCAGTTTACGCCGGCTAAATCAGCCCCAGCATTTT
CDR3 protein: CASSLRRLNQPQHF

CDR3 length: 16
J gene: TRBJ2-2
clone size: .
D gene: .
V gene: TRBV7-6
CDR3 DNA: TGTACCAGCAGCTTAGTAAGGACAGAGAACACCGGGGAGCTGTTTTTT
CDR3 protein: CTSSLVRTENTGELFF

CDR3 length: 13
J gene: TRBJ1-2
clone size: .
D gene: TRBD1
V gene: TRBV7-9
CDR3 DNA: TGTGCCAGCAGCCCTTCCTACAGGGGTGGCTACACCTTC
CDR3 protein: CASSPSYRGGYTF

CDR3 length: 12
J gene: TRBJ2-3
clone size: .
D gene: .
V gene: TRBV5-4
CDR3 DNA: TGTGCCACCCACCGACTGGGAGACACGCAGTATTTT
CDR3 protein: CATHRLGDTQYF

CDR3 length: 11
J gene: TRBJ2-5
clone size: once
D gene: TRBD1
V gene: TRBV20-1
CDR3 DNA: TGCAGTGGGGACAGGCAAGAGACCCAGTACTTC
CDR3 protein: CSGDRQETQYF

CDR3 length: 13
J gene: TRBJ2-7
clone size: once
D gene: TRBD2
V gene: TRBV14
CDR3 DNA: TGTGCCAGCAGCCCGGGGGGGCGTTACGAGCAGTACTTC
CDR3 protein: CASSPGGRYEQYF

CDR3 length: 11
J gene: TRBJ1-2
clone size: .
D gene: .
V gene: TRBV20-1
CDR3 DNA: TGCAGTATCTTAGCAGGGAGTGGCTACACCTTC
CDR3 protein: CSILAGSGYTF

CDR3 length: 14
J gene: TRBJ1-3
clone size: .
D gene: TRBD1
V gene: TRBV28
CDR3 DNA: TGTGCCAGCAGTCCCGGACAGGGGGTAAACACCATATATTTT
CDR3 protein: CASSPGQGVNTIYF

CDR3 length: 14
J gene: TRBJ1-6
clone size: .
D gene: TRBD1
V gene: TRBV19
CDR3 DNA: TGTGCCAGTAGTACCGGACAGGGTAGTTCACCCCTCCACTTT
CDR3 protein: CASSTGQGSSPLHF

CDR3 length: 12
J gene: TRBJ2-7
clone size: .
D gene: .
V gene: TRBV10-3
CDR3 DNA: TGTGCCATCAGTGCGGACCCCGACGAGCAGTACTTC
CDR3 protein: CAISADPDEQYF

CDR3 length: 15
J gene: TRBJ1-2
clone size: once
D gene: .
V gene: TRBV5-1
CDR3 DNA: TGCGCCAGCAGCTCGGGGTTAGGGGATAACTATGGCTACACCTTC
CDR3 protein: CASSSGLGDNYGYTF

CDR3 length: 15
J gene: TRBJ2-3
clone size: .
D gene: TRBD1
V gene: TRBV4-1
CDR3 DNA: TGCGCCAGCAGCCTGGGACAGGGGAGCTCAGATACGCAGTATTTT
CDR3 protein: CASSLGQGSSDTQYF

CDR3 length: 16
J gene: TRBJ2-1
clone size: few
D gene: .
V gene: TRBV2
CDR3 DNA: TGTGCCAGCAGTGAATCCCGAGGGGGCTCCTACAATGAGCAGTTCTTC
CDR3 protein: CASSESRGGSYNEQFF

CDR3 length: 15
J gene: TRBJ2-1
clone size: .
D gene: TRBD2
V gene: TRBV7-3
CDR3 DNA: TGTGCCAGCAGCTTAAGAAGAACTAGCGGCAATGAGCAGTTCTTC
CDR3 protein: CASSLRRTSGNEQFF

CDR3 length: 15
J gene: TRBJ1-4
clone size: .
D gene: TRBD1
V gene: TRBV15
CDR3 DNA: TGTGCCACCAGCAGAGATCCCGGACAGGGAGAAAAACTGTTTTTT
CDR3 protein: CATSRDPGQGEKLFF

CDR3 length: 16
J gene: TRBJ2-3
clone size: .
D gene: .
V gene: TRBV19
CDR3 DNA: TGTGCCAGTAGTATATTCGGCGCGACTAGCACAGATACGCAGTATTTT
CDR3 protein: CASSIFGATSTDTQYF

CDR3 length: 13
J gene: TRBJ2-1
clone size: .
D gene: .
V gene: TRBV19
CDR3 DNA: TGTGCCAGTAGTATAGTGGGCAGTAATGAGCAGTTCTTC
CDR3 protein: CASSIVGSNEQFF

CDR3 length: 15
J gene: TRBJ2-6
clone size: .
D gene: .
V gene: TRBV13
CDR3 DNA: TGTGCCAGCAGCTTAGGGGAGTCTGGGGCCAACGTCCTGACTTTC
CDR3 protein: CASSLGESGANVLTF

CDR3 length: 15
J gene: TRBJ2-3
clone size: once
D gene: .
V gene: TRBV19
CDR3 DNA: TGTGCCAGTAGTATGGGCAGGGGAGTGGTAGATACGCAGTATTTT
CDR3 protein: CASSMGRGVVDTQYF

CDR3 length: 13
J gene: TRBJ2-7
clone size: .
D gene: TRBD1
V gene: TRBV2
CDR3 DNA: TGTGCCACCACGTGGGACAGCACCTACGAGCAGTACTTC
CDR3 protein: CATTWDSTYEQYF

CDR3 length: 13
J gene: TRBJ1-2
clone size: .
D gene: .
V gene: TRBV18
CDR3 DNA: TGTGCCAGCTCACCACTGGCAGGGGTTGGCTACACCTTC
CDR3 protein: CASSPLAGVGYTF

CDR3 length: 15
J gene: TRBJ1-4
clone size: once
D gene: .
V gene: TRBV6-6
CDR3 DNA: TGTACCAGCAGTAGACGAACGGCAACTAATGAAAAACTGTTTTTT
CDR3 protein: CTSSRRTATNEKLFF

CDR3 length: 14
J gene: TRBJ2-7
clone size: once
D gene: TRBD2
V gene: TRBV6-5
CDR3 DNA: TGTGCCAGCAGCCCTGGACTAGCATTCGACGAGCAGTACTTC
CDR3 protein: CASSPGLAFDEQYF

CDR3 length: 16
J gene: TRBJ2-5
clone size: .
D gene: .
V gene: TRBV7-6
CDR3 DNA: TGTGCCAGCAGCTTAGGTTCGAGAGGGAACCAAGAGACCCAGTACTTC
CDR3 protein: CASSLGSRGNQETQYF

CDR3 length: 18
J gene: TRBJ1-5
clone size: .
D gene: .
V gene: TRBV2
CDR3 DNA: TGTGCCAGCAGTGAAGCATTTGGACAGACTTATAGCAATCAGCCCCAGCATTTT
CDR3 protein: CASSEAFGQTYSNQPQHF

CDR3 length: 16
J gene: TRBJ2-1
clone size: few
D gene: TRBD2
V gene: TRBV9
CDR3 DNA: TGTGCCAGCAGCCCACCGAACCGGGGGGGCGGGGATGAGCAGTTCTTC
CDR3 protein: CASSPPNRGGGDEQFF

CDR3 length: 18
J gene: TRBJ2-2
clone size: .
D gene: .
V gene: TRBV7-2
CDR3 DNA: TGTGCCAGCAGCTTAGATGTTTGGCAGTTCGCGAACACCGGGGAGCTGTTTTTT
CDR3 protein: CASSLDVWQFANTGELFF

CDR3 length: 13
J gene: TRBJ1-5
clone size: .
D gene: .
V gene: TRBV10-1
CDR3 DNA: TGCGCCAGCAGTGAGTCGCGGGCCCAGCCCCAGCATTTT
CDR3 protein: CASSESRAQPQHF

CDR3 length: 13
J gene: TRBJ1-1
clone size: .
D gene: TRBD1
V gene: TRBV5-4
CDR3 DNA: TGTGCCAGCAGCCCAGGGGGGTATCTGGCGGCTTTCTTT
CDR3 protein: CASSPGGYLAAFF

CDR3 length: 14
J gene: TRBJ2-2
clone size: few
D gene: .
V gene: TRBV19
CDR3 DNA: TGTGCCAGTAGTACTAGAAAAAACACCGGGGAGCTGTTTTTT
CDR3 protein: CASSTRKNTGELFF

CDR3 length: 15
J gene: TRBJ2-3
clone size: few
D gene: .
V gene: TRBV5-4
CDR3 DNA: TGTGCCAGCAGCTTGGGACTACAATTCACAGATACGCAGTATTTT
CDR3 protein: CASSLGLQFTDTQYF

CDR3 length: 15
J gene: TRBJ2-2
clone size: once
D gene: TRBD1
V gene: TRBV19
CDR3 DNA: TGTGCCAGTAGTATGAGACAGGGACACACCGGGGAGCTGTTTTTT
CDR3 protein: CASSMRQGHTGELFF

CDR3 length: 15
J gene: TRBJ2-7
clone size: .
D gene: TRBD2
V gene: TRBV7-3
CDR3 DNA: TGTGCCAGCAGCTTAGACGGGGGGAGCTCCTACGAGCAGTACTTC
CDR3 protein: CASSLDGGSSYEQYF

CDR3 length: 15
J gene: TRBJ1-2
clone size: few
D gene: TRBD1
V gene: TRBV5-4
CDR3 DNA: TGTGCCAGCAGCTTGGCCGCAGGGGGATTCTATGGCTACACCTTC
CDR3 protein: CASSLAAGGFYGYTF

CDR3 length: 17
J gene: TRBJ2-3
clone size: .
D gene: .
V gene: TRBV25-1
CDR3 DNA: TGTGCCAGCAGTGAATATCGGGGACAAGCTAGCACAGATACGCAGTATTTT
CDR3 protein: CASSEYRGQASTDTQYF

CDR3 length: 13
J gene: TRBJ2-7
clone size: .
D gene: TRBD1
V gene: TRBV2
CDR3 DNA: TGTGCCAGCAGTAGGGACAGACCCTACGAGCAGTACTTC
CDR3 protein: CASSRDRPYEQYF

CDR3 length: 15
J gene: TRBJ1-6
clone size: .
D gene: TRBD1
V gene: TRBV6-1
CDR3 DNA: TGTGCCAGCAGTCATTCGACAGGGGATAATTCACCCCTCCACTTT
CDR3 protein: CASSHSTGDNSPLHF

CDR3 length: 15
J gene: TRBJ1-6
clone size: .
D gene: .
V gene: TRBV25-1
CDR3 DNA: TGTGCCAGCAGTGACTGGAAAGTCAGCGATTCACCCCTCCACTTT
CDR3 protein: CASSDWKVSDSPLHF

CDR3 length: 14
J gene: TRBJ1-1
clone size: .
D gene: .
V gene: TRBV7-9
CDR3 DNA: TGTGCCAGCAGCTCTCTCACAGGGAACACTGAAGCTTTCTTT
CDR3 protein: CASSSLTGNTEAFF

CDR3 length: 13
J gene: TRBJ1-1
clone size: .
D gene: .
V gene: TRBV30
CDR3 DNA: TGTGCCTGGAGTGTACGGGGGGACACTGAAGCTTTCTTT
CDR3 protein: CAWSVRGDTEAFF

CDR3 length: 12
J gene: TRBJ1-1
clone size: .
D gene: .
V gene: TRBV28
CDR3 DNA: TGTGCCAGCAGTTTATTCCACACTGAAGCTTTCTTT
CDR3 protein: CASSLFHTEAFF